Each of the 9 T cell receptor beta chains below was sequenced from the same sample in a study of blood T cells in healthy people across ages (dated by TCRdb to between 2014 and 2016). The library was obtained by 5' RACE. Sequencing used an Illumina HiSeq 2500. A second about 7 to 12 cycle PCR used a sample-barcoded 5' primer and a J-beta primer mix. Starting from the raw public reads, TCRdb applied fastp trimming at Q25, assembled clones with MiXCR and retained in-frame beta chains. Rows matching on CDR3 protein sequence are summarized as one entry with the most common DNA and genes. The sample table shows hundreds of thousands of distinct CDR3 sequences, and roughly 50% are seen once. Roughly 20% of the sample goes to the ten largest clones. Sequenced sample: blood. All receptors derive from a man aged 25 to 45 in good health.

The chain recombines TRBV7-2 with TRBJ2-5, with a weak D call TRBD2 (5 bases). The CDR3 contains 13 residues. V was trimmed by 4 bases and J by 7 bases, leaving 13 bases between them. The germline V gene encodes CDR1 SGHTA and CDR2 FQGNSA. This CDR3 is CASSWTFRGTQYF. The CDR3 bases are TGTGCCAGCAGCTGGACCTTCCGGGGGACCCAGTACTTC.

The chain combines TRBV29-1 with TRBJ2-1; the D is unclear. The germline V gene encodes CDR1 SQVTM and CDR2 ANQGSEA. The CDR3 consists of 14 residues. Trimming removed 3 bases from V and 2 bases from J, with 11 bases in between. CDR3 in amino acids: CSVDVLLTYNEQFF. CDR3 DNA sequence: TGCAGCGTTGACGTGCTGTTAACCTACAATGAGCAGTTCTTC.

Details on this clonotype: This may come from a read error, since a much larger clone is one base off. The genes are TRBV11-2 and TRBJ2-4; TRBD1 might be the D (6 bases). The J call may not be correct, given that the DNA end is closer to TRBJ2-7. In germline, CDR1 is SGHAT, CDR2 FQNNGV. This CDR3 spans 13 amino acids. Here the CDR3 DNA reads TGTACCAGCGGCCCCGACAGGTCATACGAGCAGTACTTC. This encodes CTSGPDRSYEQYF.

This clonotype showed up just a few times. The chain links TRBV7-2 to TRBJ2-3; 9 nucleotides line up with TRBD2. The CDR3 has 15 residues. The V and J ends lost 1 base and 4 bases, in that order; junction bases with no gene match: 3. Germline V gene sequence: CDR1 SGHTA, CDR2 FQGNSA. DNA of the CDR3: TGTGCCAGCAGCTTAGGAGCGGGGGGCGCAGATACGCAGTATTTT. As protein: CASSLGAGGADTQYF.

Only a few counts were recorded for this clonotype. The J gene is TRBJ1-5, the V gene TRBV29-1; D is perhaps TRBD1 (6 bases). The CDR3 sequence is 13 residues long. Germline values: CDR1 SQVTM, CDR2 ANQGSEA. Trimming pared 4 bases from V and 4 bases from J, leaving 11 bases between. CDR3 sequence (DNA): TGCAGCGTTGCCCCAGGGGCTAATCAGCCCCAGCATTTT. Protein product: CSVAPGANQPQHF.

The chain is built from TRBV5-1 and TRBJ1-5; D might be TRBD1 (6 bases). The CDR3 is made up of 18 amino acids. V was trimmed by 0 bases and J by 1 base, leaving 17 bases between them. Germline V gene lookup returns CDR1 SGHRS and CDR2 YFSETQ. The CDR3 region is CASSLGAPGAASNQPQHF. The CDR3 DNA sequence: TGCGCCAGCAGCTTGGGGGCCCCGGGGGCGGCCAGCAATCAGCCCCAGCATTTT.

This chain uses TRBV14 with TRBJ2-1, with 9 bases that match TRBD2. The ends lost 4 bases at V and 3 bases at J; junction bases unmatched: 4. Per germline, CDR1 SGHDN and CDR2 FVKESK. There are 15 residues in the CDR3. The chain's CDR3 is CASSPGLAYYNEQFF. For the CDR3, the DNA is TGTGCCAGCAGCCCTGGACTAGCGTACTACAATGAGCAGTTCTTC.

The chain is built from TRBV9 and TRBJ2-5; D gene unclear. This CDR3 region has 13 residues. From germline, CDR1 is SGDLS and CDR2 YYNGEE. V was cut by 1 base and J by 1 base, with 5 bases left in between. The DNA for the CDR3 is TGTGCCAGCAGCGTATCCAGCCAAGAGACCCAGTACTTC. Encoded protein: CASSVSSQETQYF.

The chain links TRBV7-9 to TRBJ2-7; TRBD1 agrees at 8 bases. The CDR3 runs to 14 residues. Germline V lookup: CDR1 SEHNR, CDR2 FQNEAQ (reference sequence). Trimming removed 5 bases from V and 4 bases from J; junction bases left unmatched: 7. The CDR3 is CASSKSGGMYEQYF. CDR3 DNA: TGTGCCAGCAGCAAATCAGGGGGCATGTACGAGCAGTACTTC.